This is a list of T cell receptor beta chains from one sample in a study of shared clonotypes between healthy human individuals. Measured with immunoSEQ multiplex PCR; TCRdb has only the in-frame clones, and not every one. This table holds about 2.3 million clones, approximately 93% found once. The sample was naive CD4+ T cells from PBMCs. These receptors all come from a man aged 18 to 29 in good health. Some clones in this sample may be carry-over from other donors' samples. Each CDR3 is given with its conserved first and last residue. Each record gives: CDR3 DNA, CDR3 protein, J gene, clone size, D gene, V gene. The D gene is left open where the match is weak. The size field is filled for only some rows; it gives once, few, many or a size class.

DNA: TGTGCCAGCAGTTACTCGGGACAGGAGGCGACGGATACGCAGTATTTT; CDR3: CASSYSGQEATDTQYF; J: TRBJ2-3; size: once; D: TRBD1; V: TRBV6-6
DNA: TGTGCCAGCAGTCAAACCTGGGACGCGGAGACCCAGTACTTC; CDR3: CASSQTWDAETQYF; J: TRBJ2-5; size: .; D: .; V: TRBV7-2
DNA: TGTGCCTGCTGGGGCCCCTCCTACAATGAGCAGTTCTTC; CDR3: CACWGPSYNEQFF; J: TRBJ2-1; size: .; D: .; V: TRBV28
DNA: TGCGCCAGCAGCATCGGACTACCGAGCTCCTACGAGCAGTACTTC; CDR3: CASSIGLPSSYEQYF; J: TRBJ2-7; size: .; D: .; V: TRBV5-1
DNA: TGCGCCAGCAGCCAAGGGGCAGGGGATGGAGAGACCCAGTACTTC; CDR3: CASSQGAGDGETQYF; J: TRBJ2-5; size: .; D: .; V: TRBV4-3
DNA: TGTGCCAGCAGCCCACGGGGGACAGGGGCCGATCAGCCCCAGCATTTT; CDR3: CASSPRGTGADQPQHF; J: TRBJ1-5; size: .; D: TRBD1; V: TRBV7-8
DNA: TGCGCCAGCAGCCCTAAGGGGGGACCCTTAGGCAGCACCATATATTTT; CDR3: CASSPKGGPLGSTIYF; J: TRBJ1-3; size: .; D: .; V: TRBV4-1
DNA: TGTGCCAGCAGCCAGCAGGGTTTGGAGAGCTATGGCTACACCTTC; CDR3: CASSQQGLESYGYTF; J: TRBJ1-2; size: .; D: .; V: TRBV4-2
DNA: TGTGCCAGCAGAGTAGGGGCAGAAAAACTGTTTTTT; CDR3: CASRVGAEKLFF; J: TRBJ1-4; size: .; D: .; V: TRBV28
DNA: TGCGCCAGCAGCTTGGATGGGAAAGAGACCCAGTACTTC; CDR3: CASSLDGKETQYF; J: TRBJ2-5; size: .; D: .; V: TRBV5-1
DNA: TGTGCCTGGAGTGTGCGGGAGACCCAGTACTTC; CDR3: CAWSVRETQYF; J: TRBJ2-5; size: .; D: .; V: TRBV30
DNA: TGTGCCAGCAGTAGCGGACTGCGTAATAATGAAAAACTGTTTTTT; CDR3: CASSSGLRNNEKLFF; J: TRBJ1-4; size: .; D: .; V: TRBV6-1
DNA: TGTGCCAGCAGCTGGACGATGGGAGTAGCTTACGAGCAGTACTTC; CDR3: CASSWTMGVAYEQYF; J: TRBJ2-7; size: once; D: .; V: TRBV7-2
DNA: TGTGCCAGTAGTATGAAGGGGGCCAGCGAGCAGTACTTC; CDR3: CASSMKGASEQYF; J: TRBJ2-7; size: .; D: TRBD1; V: TRBV19
DNA: TGTGCCAGCAGCATACAGGGGACCGGGGCCAACGTCCTGACTTTC; CDR3: CASSIQGTGANVLTF; J: TRBJ2-6; size: .; D: TRBD1; V: TRBV7-9
DNA: TGTGCCAGCAGCCCCCTTAGCGGCTCCTACAATGAGCAGTTCTTC; CDR3: CASSPLSGSYNEQFF; J: TRBJ2-1; size: once; D: .; V: TRBV7-7
DNA: TGTGCCACCAGCAGAGATGTGGGAGCTCAGGGGGAGCTGTTTTTT; CDR3: CATSRDVGAQGELFF; J: TRBJ2-2; size: .; D: .; V: TRBV15
DNA: TGCGCCAGCAGCTCTACGACAGGGAAGGAGACCCAGTACTTC; CDR3: CASSSTTGKETQYF; J: TRBJ2-5; size: .; D: TRBD1; V: TRBV5-1
DNA: TGTGCCAGCAGATACAGCTCTCTCTATGGCTACACCTTC; CDR3: CASRYSSLYGYTF; J: TRBJ1-2; size: .; D: .; V: TRBV28
DNA: TGTGCCAGCAGCCAAGAGGACAGGGCGTGGGAGACCCAGTACTTC; CDR3: CASSQEDRAWETQYF; J: TRBJ2-5; size: .; D: TRBD1; V: TRBV4-2
DNA: TGTGCCAGCAGTTCCCCAGCGGGAGACCACGAGCAGTTCTTC; CDR3: CASSSPAGDHEQFF; J: TRBJ2-1; size: .; D: TRBD2; V: TRBV28
DNA: TGTGCCAGCAGGTCCAGGGGTGACACCGGGGAGCTGTTTTTT; CDR3: CASRSRGDTGELFF; J: TRBJ2-2; size: once; D: .; V: TRBV6-1
DNA: TGTGCCAGCAGCTTAGGTTTCAGGGGGCCACTGGGCTATGGCTACACCTTC; CDR3: CASSLGFRGPLGYGYTF; J: TRBJ1-2; size: once; D: TRBD1; V: TRBV11-2
DNA: TGTGCCAGCAGCTTGGATGGGTCAAACTTCGACACTGAAGCTTTCTTT; CDR3: CASSLDGSNFDTEAFF; J: TRBJ1-1; size: .; D: .; V: TRBV5-4
DNA: TGCGCCAGCAGCCTTCAGCCGAACACTGAAGCTTTCTTT; CDR3: CASSLQPNTEAFF; J: TRBJ1-1; size: .; D: .; V: TRBV5-1
DNA: TGTGCCAGCTCACCCTCCACAGGGACCTACGAGCAGTACTTC; CDR3: CASSPSTGTYEQYF; J: TRBJ2-7; size: .; D: .; V: TRBV18
DNA: TGTGCCAGCAGGTGGGCAGGACAGTATAGCAATCAGCCCCAGCATTTT; CDR3: CASRWAGQYSNQPQHF; J: TRBJ1-5; size: .; D: .; V: TRBV28
DNA: TGTGCCAGCAGTTCCGGGTTTTACACTGAAGCTTTCTTT; CDR3: CASSSGFYTEAFF; J: TRBJ1-1; size: .; D: .; V: TRBV28
DNA: TGTGCCAGCAGTTTTCCCCCCAGGCAGCCCCAGCATTTT; CDR3: CASSFPPRQPQHF; J: TRBJ1-5; size: .; D: .; V: TRBV28
DNA: TGTGCCAGCAGCCCTAACACTGAAGCTTTCTTT; CDR3: CASSPNTEAFF; J: TRBJ1-1; size: .; D: .; V: TRBV5-8
DNA: TGTGCCAGCAGCTTCGGGGATCATGGCTACACCTTC; CDR3: CASSFGDHGYTF; J: TRBJ1-2; size: .; D: .; V: TRBV5-6
DNA: TGCGCCAGCACCCACGGGACTAGCGGGAGTGGAGAGACCCAGTACTTC; CDR3: CASTHGTSGSGETQYF; J: TRBJ2-5; size: .; D: TRBD2; V: TRBV5-1
DNA: TGTGCCAGCAGTCCCGCCGGGGTACTCCCCGGGGAGCTGTTTTTT; CDR3: CASSPAGVLPGELFF; J: TRBJ2-2; size: .; D: .; V: TRBV21-1
DNA: TGTGCCAGCAGCCCATCCGGGACAGGGGTGGGCGGGGAGCTGTTTTTT; CDR3: CASSPSGTGVGGELFF; J: TRBJ2-2; size: .; D: TRBD1; V: TRBV5-4
DNA: TGTGCCAGCAGCTTGAATCGTCAGGGAACCTACGAGCAGTACTTC; CDR3: CASSLNRQGTYEQYF; J: TRBJ2-7; size: .; D: .; V: TRBV7-2
DNA: TGCGCCAGCAGTGATAGCGGGAGCCCCTTACGTCCCCAGTACTTC; CDR3: CASSDSGSPLRPQYF; J: TRBJ2-7; size: .; D: TRBD2; V: TRBV10-1
DNA: TGTGCCAGCAGCGTTGACAGGGCCAATGGCTACACCTTC; CDR3: CASSVDRANGYTF; J: TRBJ1-2; size: .; D: TRBD1; V: TRBV6-6
DNA: TGCGCCAGCAGCCCGAGGACAGAGGTCTGGGAGCAGTACTTC; CDR3: CASSPRTEVWEQYF; J: TRBJ2-7; size: once; D: .; V: TRBV5-1
DNA: TGTGCCAGCTCACCAGCCCAGGGGGATGGAGATACGCAGTATTTT; CDR3: CASSPAQGDGDTQYF; J: TRBJ2-3; size: once; D: TRBD1; V: TRBV18
DNA: TGTGCCAGCAGCCATCAGGGGGCAAGGAACCCGTCCCTTCCTCTACAATCCAGCTACACCTTC; CDR3: CASSHQGARNPSLPLQSSYTF; J: TRBJ1-2; size: .; D: TRBD1; V: TRBV28
DNA: TGTGCCAGCAGCTCCCCACCGAGCGGGACGAGCTCCTACAATGAGCAGTTCTTC; CDR3: CASSSPPSGTSSYNEQFF; J: TRBJ2-1; size: .; D: TRBD2; V: TRBV5-4
DNA: TGTGCCAGCAGGCCCGGCGGGGGCAATGAGCAGTTCTTC; CDR3: CASRPGGGNEQFF; J: TRBJ2-1; size: once; D: TRBD2; V: TRBV6-5
DNA: TGTGCCAGCAGCTTAGCGGGGGGTGCAAAATACGAGCAGTACTTC; CDR3: CASSLAGGAKYEQYF; J: TRBJ2-7; size: .; D: .; V: TRBV7-9
DNA: TGTGCCAGCAGCTTGGGGACAGGGCGAGAGCAGTACTTC; CDR3: CASSLGTGREQYF; J: TRBJ2-7; size: .; D: TRBD1; V: TRBV7-7
DNA: TGCGCCACTCAAGACGTTTACACCGGGGAGCTGTTTTTT; CDR3: CATQDVYTGELFF; J: TRBJ2-2; size: .; D: .; V: TRBV5-1
DNA: TGTGCCAGCAGCTTATCTGGACAGGGGACCCACGAGCAGTACTTC; CDR3: CASSLSGQGTHEQYF; J: TRBJ2-7; size: .; D: TRBD1; V: TRBV7-2
DNA: TGTGCCAGCAAGGGGATTAGCGGGAGGCCCTCCTACAATGAGCAGTTCTTC; CDR3: CASKGISGRPSYNEQFF; J: TRBJ2-1; size: .; D: TRBD2; V: TRBV28